These 25 T cell receptor beta chains were all obtained from the same sample, sequenced in a study of OX40 agonist ivuxolimab in advanced cancers. Sequencing used immunoSEQ multiplex PCR; TCRdb keeps in-frame clones, though not all of them. The sample consists of around 72,000 clones, almost 90% of them appearing once. The sequencing here drew on CD4+ or CD8+ T cells sorted from blood, taken in a trial of the OX40 agonist ivuxolimab. Every receptor here comes from an adult with an advanced solid tumor such as melanoma, head and neck, liver or kidney cancer.

This chain connects TRBV7-9 to TRBJ2-2; D may be TRBD1 (5 bases). This CDR3 region has 15 residues. V dropped 6 bases and J dropped 0 bases, with 11 bases sitting between them. From germline, CDR1 is SEHNR and CDR2 FQNEAQ (reference sequence). CDR3 in DNA: TGTGCCAGCAGAGAAGACAGCCCGAACACCGGGGAGCTGTTTTTT. Protein product: CASREDSPNTGELFF.

The gene calls are TRBV19 and TRBJ2-2, with D perhaps matching TRBD1 (6 bases). The CDR3 consists of 16 residues. Trimming left V 1 base short and J 1 base short, with 10 bases between. The germline CDR1 and CDR2 sequences are LNHDA and SQIVND (reference sequence). DNA for the CDR3: TGTGCCAGTAGTATAGTGAGGACAGAGAACACCGGGGAGCTGTTTTTT. Protein product: CASSIVRTENTGELFF.

The chain has TRBV5-1 and TRBJ2-3; 9 bases map to TRBD1. CDR3 length: 15 residues. V dropped 4 bases and J dropped 5; count of bases not matched to a gene: 8. Germline CDR1 is SGHRS and CDR2 is YFSETQ. In nucleotides, the CDR3 is TGCGCCAGCAGCCCGGGACAGGGATCTCAAGATACGCAGTATTTT. Protein product: CASSPGQGSQDTQYF.

V is TRBV11-1 and J is TRBJ1-1, with D possibly matching TRBD1 (5 bases). CDR1 and CDR2 (germline): SGHAT, FQDESV (reference sequence). V dropped 1 base and J dropped 3 bases, with 9 bases sitting between them. This CDR3 contains 14 residues. The CDR3 DNA reads as TGTGCCAGCAGCTTAGTAGACAGATACACTGAAGCTTTCTTT. It encodes CASSLVDRYTEAFF.

The V call is TRBV28, the J call TRBJ2-7; 7 bases map to TRBD1. This CDR3 has 14 amino acids. Germline values: CDR1 MDHEN, CDR2 SYDVKM. With 5 bases clipped from V and 4 bases from J, the junction kept 8 bases outside the gene matches. Here the CDR3 DNA reads TGTGCCAGCAGTGGGGGACAGTCGCTGTACGAGCAGTACTTC. Translation gives CASSGGQSLYEQYF.

This clone came up once. The rearrangement uses TRBV2 and TRBJ1-2; maybe TRBD1 (6 bases). The CDR3 has 14 residues. Trimming shortened V by 6 bases and J by 6 bases, and 17 bases separated the two germline ends. The germline CDR1 and CDR2 sequences are SNHLY and FYNNEI. The CDR3 spells CASRALQGLHGYTF. CDR3 DNA: TGTGCCAGCAGGGCCCTACAGGGTCTCCATGGCTACACCTTC.

The rearrangement joins TRBV12-5 to TRBJ2-1; D may correspond to TRBD1 or TRBD2 (6 bases each). Germline-derived CDR1 and CDR2 are LGHNT and FRNRAP. This CDR3 is built from 13 residues. Trimming removed 6 bases at V and 3 bases at J, with 9 bases between. CDR3 sequence reads: CASGGGIYNEQFF. CDR3 nucleotide sequence: TGTGCTAGTGGGGGGGGCATCTACAATGAGCAGTTCTTC.

This chain uses TRBV7-2 with TRBJ2-5; possibly TRBD2 for D (5 bases). Germline V CDR1 and CDR2: SGHTA, FQGNSA. CDR3 size: 11 residues. Trimming shortened V by 5 bases and J by 5 bases, and 6 bases separated the two germline ends. The DNA of the CDR3 is TGTGCCAGCAGCCGAGGGGAGACCCAGTACTTC. It translates to CASSRGETQYF.

The genes are TRBV10-1 and TRBJ2-3; D unclear. From germline, CDR1 is WNHNN and CDR2 SYGVQD (reference sequence). This CDR3 region has 13 residues. V shed 0 bases and J shed 8 bases, with 9 bases lying between them. The CDR3 sequence is CASSESVSGTQYF. CDR3 nucleotides: TGCGCCAGCAGTGAGTCTGTCAGTGGTACGCAGTATTTT.

The chain couples TRBV11-2 to TRBJ2-7; 8 bases fit TRBD2. Unmatched junction bases numbered 5, after V lost 5 bases and J lost 2 bases. The CDR3 consists of 14 residues. From germline, CDR1 is SGHAT and CDR2 FQNNGV. The CDR3 bases are TGTGCCAGCAGCCGAAGCGGGGGCCCCTACGAGCAGTACTTC. Translation gives CASSRSGGPYEQYF.

The rearrangement uses TRBV5-1 and TRBJ2-5; D might be TRBD1 or TRBD2, each matching 5 bases. The CDR3 totals 15 residues. Germline V gene sequence: CDR1 SGHRS, CDR2 YFSETQ. Trimming pared 4 bases from V and 5 bases from J, leaving 18 bases between. The CDR3 spells CASSTRGLGQETQYF. CDR3 coding DNA: TGCGCCAGCAGCACCCGGGGCCTTGGTCAGGAGACCCAGTACTTC.

This chain links TRBV18 with TRBJ1-1; D not certain. The germline V and J ends were trimmed by 0 bases and 0 bases, with 8 bases remaining between them. In germline, CDR1 is KGHSH, CDR2 LQKENI. The CDR3 runs to 15 residues. CDR3 in DNA: TGTGCCAGCTCACCACCGGGCAACCTGAACACTGAAGCTTTCTTT. This codes for CASSPPGNLNTEAFF.

The gene calls are TRBV19 and TRBJ1-1; TRBD1 might be the D (5 bases). This CDR3 is built from 14 residues. Germline V lookup: CDR1 LNHDA, CDR2 SQIVND (reference sequence). The V gene lost 4 bases and the J gene lost 1 base, with 10 bases spanning the gap. The CDR3: CASSTNGGNTEAFF. In nucleotides, the CDR3 is TGTGCCAGTAGTACGAATGGGGGGAACACTGAAGCTTTCTTT.

The chain combines TRBV2 with TRBJ2-7; D unresolved. From germline, CDR1 is SNHLY and CDR2 FYNNEI. The CDR3 consists of 14 residues. V was trimmed by 2 bases and J by 9 bases, leaving 17 bases between them. CDR3 in amino acids: CASSESGRTEGQYF. The CDR3 nucleotides are TGTGCCAGCAGTGAATCCGGCAGAACCGAAGGGCAGTACTTC.

This chain uses TRBV6-6 with TRBJ1-5; D not resolved. Germline V lookup: CDR1 MNHNY, CDR2 SVGAGI (reference sequence). This CDR3 is built from 16 residues. Trimming removed 2 bases at V and 1 base at J, with 12 bases between. The CDR3 DNA follows: TGTGCCAGCAGTTACCGGGCTGGGAGCAGCAATCAGCCCCAGCATTTT. Translated: CASSYRAGSSNQPQHF.

The chain uses TRBV7-3 and TRBJ2-5, with 8 nucleotides matching TRBD1. The V gene's germline CDR1 is SGHTA and CDR2 FQGTGA. J lost 4 bases, V lost 1 base, and 8 bases had no gene match. The CDR3 contains 16 residues. The DNA of the CDR3 is TGTGCCAGCAGCTTAAACCCGGGCGGGACAGGAGAGACCCAGTACTTC. Translation gives CASSLNPGGTGETQYF. Together with reference TRBV7-3 and TRBJ2-5, the CDR3 gives the full variable domain: GAGVSQTPSNKVTEKGKYVELRCDPISGHTALYWYRQSLGQGPEFLIYFQGTGAADDSGLPNDRFFAVRPEGSVSTLKIQRTERGDSAVYLCASSLNPGGTGETQYFGPGTRLLVL.

The V and J genes are TRBV9 and TRBJ2-3, with D tentatively TRBD1 (6 bases). This CDR3 comprises 15 residues. Trimming stripped 3 bases from V and 5 bases from J, with 16 bases between. Germline assignment: CDR1 SGDLS and CDR2 YYNGEE. In nucleotides, the CDR3 is TGTGCCAGCAGCGCTTCCGGGACAAAGGGAGATACGCAGTATTTT. Translated: CASSASGTKGDTQYF.

The rearrangement uses TRBV7-9 and TRBJ2-5, with 13 bases that match TRBD2. Losses at the gene ends were 5 bases for V and 4 bases for J; bases not matched to a gene: 7. In germline, CDR1 is SEHNR, CDR2 FQNEAQ (reference sequence). The CDR3 length is 16 residues. CDR3 amino acids: CASSPTSGRAIETQYF. The CDR3 DNA reads TGTGCCAGCAGCCCAACTAGCGGGAGGGCCATAGAGACCCAGTACTTC.

The rearrangement uses TRBV15 and TRBJ2-5, with a possible D match to TRBD2 (6 bases). V lost 5 bases and J lost 5, with 15 bases in between. The V gene's germline CDR1 is LNHNV and CDR2 YYDKDF (reference sequence). This CDR3 region has 14 residues. DNA of the CDR3: TGTGCCACCAGCCGCGGAGGGCCACGGGAGACCCAGTACTTC. The encoded protein is CATSRGGPRETQYF.

V and J are TRBV19 and TRBJ2-7; 13 bases align to TRBD2. Germline V gives CDR1 LNHDA, CDR2 SQIVND (reference sequence). V shed 7 bases, J shed 4 bases, and the junction held 10 bases outside the gene matches. The CDR3 extends over 16 amino acids. The CDR3 DNA is TGTGCCAGTACACTAGCGGGAGGGCAGATCGGATACGAGCAGTACTTC. As protein: CASTLAGGQIGYEQYF.

V gene TRBV5-1 combines with J gene TRBJ2-7, with 10 bases lining up with TRBD1. Germline lookup yields CDR1 SGHRS and CDR2 YFSETQ. V was clipped by 4 bases and J by 2 bases; unmatched bases: 9. CDR3 length: 16 amino acids. CDR3 region: CASSLAAGQGTYEQYF. The CDR3 nucleotides are TGCGCCAGCAGCCTGGCCGCGGGACAGGGGACCTACGAGCAGTACTTC.

CDR3 loop: CASSGSGSPNTGELFF. The DNA of the CDR3 is TGCGCCAGCAGCGGCAGCGGGAGTCCGAACACCGGGGAGCTGTTTTTT. The chain combines TRBV5-1 with TRBJ2-2; TRBD2 agrees at 8 bases. The CDR3 is 16 residues long. The V gene's germline CDR1 is SGHRS and CDR2 YFSETQ. Trimming at V came to 4 bases and at J to 0 bases, leaving 5 bases not matched to a gene.

J is TRBJ1-2 and V is TRBV29-1, with 10 bases identical to TRBD1. V was clipped by 4 bases and J by 4 bases; unmatched bases: 9. Germline V gives CDR1 SQVTM, CDR2 ANQGSEA. The CDR3 sequence is 15 residues long. The DNA of the CDR3 is TGCAGCGTTGCCCCGGGGACAGGGGAGGTCTATGGCTACACCTTC. Residues: CSVAPGTGEVYGYTF.

V and J are TRBV11-2 and TRBJ2-3, with 7 bases fitting TRBD1. The CDR3 is made up of 18 amino acids. J lost 5 bases, V lost 1 base, and 15 bases had no gene match. The germline V gene encodes CDR1 SGHAT and CDR2 FQNNGV. CDR3 amino acids: CASSLATGALVLVDTQYF. The CDR3 coding sequence is TGTGCCAGCAGCTTAGCTACAGGGGCGCTCGTCTTGGTAGATACGCAGTATTTT.

V is TRBV18 and J is TRBJ1-1, with D perhaps TRBD1 (6 bases). V was pared by 3 bases and J by 3 bases, with 8 bases between. Per the germline V gene, CDR1 is KGHSH and CDR2 is LQKENI. This CDR3 spans 13 amino acids. The CDR3 DNA is TGTGCCAGCTCACCCACAGGGTACACTGAAGCTTTCTTT. As protein: CASSPTGYTEAFF.